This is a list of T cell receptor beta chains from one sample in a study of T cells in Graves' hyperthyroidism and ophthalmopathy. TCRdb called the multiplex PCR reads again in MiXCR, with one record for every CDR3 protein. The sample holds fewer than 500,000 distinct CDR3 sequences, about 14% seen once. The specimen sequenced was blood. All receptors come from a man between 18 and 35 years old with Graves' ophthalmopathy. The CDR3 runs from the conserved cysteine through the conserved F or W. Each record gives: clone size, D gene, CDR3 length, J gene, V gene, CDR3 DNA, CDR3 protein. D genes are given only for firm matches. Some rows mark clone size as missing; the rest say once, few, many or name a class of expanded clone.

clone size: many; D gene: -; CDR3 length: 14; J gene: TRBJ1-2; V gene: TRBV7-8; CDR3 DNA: TGTGCCAGCAGCTTAGATGTTTCCGGGTCAGGCTACACCTTC; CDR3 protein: CASSLDVSGSGYTF
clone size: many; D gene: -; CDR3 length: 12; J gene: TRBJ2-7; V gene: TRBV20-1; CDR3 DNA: TGCAGTGCTAGAGATCTAACTATCGAGCAGTACTTC; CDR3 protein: CSARDLTIEQYF
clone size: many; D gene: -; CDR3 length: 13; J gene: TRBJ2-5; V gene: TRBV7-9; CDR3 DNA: TGTGCCAGCAGCGTCACGTCCCGTGCGACCCAGTACTTC; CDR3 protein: CASSVTSRATQYF
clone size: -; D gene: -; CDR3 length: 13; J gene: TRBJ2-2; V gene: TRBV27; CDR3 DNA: TGTGCCAGCAGTTCTCCGAACACCGGGGGGCTGTTTTTT; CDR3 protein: CASSSPNTGGLFF
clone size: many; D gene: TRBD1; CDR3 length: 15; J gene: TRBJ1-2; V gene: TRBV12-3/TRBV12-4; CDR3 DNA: TGTGCCAGCAGTTTACCGGGACAGGGGTGGTATGGCTACACCTTC; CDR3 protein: CASSLPGQGWYGYTF
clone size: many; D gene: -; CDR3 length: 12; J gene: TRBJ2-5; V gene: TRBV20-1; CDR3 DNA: TGCAGTGGATGTGGAGCGGAAGAGACCCAGTACTTC; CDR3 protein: CSGCGAEETQYF
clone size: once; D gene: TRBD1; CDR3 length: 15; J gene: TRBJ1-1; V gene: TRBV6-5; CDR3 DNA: TGTGCCAGCAGTTTTACACAGGGGGCGCGGACTGAAGCTTTCTTT; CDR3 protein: CASSFTQGARTEAFF
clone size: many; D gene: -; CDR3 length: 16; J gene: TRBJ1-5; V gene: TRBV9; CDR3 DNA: TGTGCCAGCAGCGTAGGGTCTGGGGCGAGCAATCAGCCCCAGCATTTT; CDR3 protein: CASSVGSGASNQPQHF
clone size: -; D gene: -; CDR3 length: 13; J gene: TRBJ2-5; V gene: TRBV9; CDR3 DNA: TGTGCCAGCGGGGGGTCGCTTGAAGAGACCCAGTACTTC; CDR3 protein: CASGGSLEETQYF
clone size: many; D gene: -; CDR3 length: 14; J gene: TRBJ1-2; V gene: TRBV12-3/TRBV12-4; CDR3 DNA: TGTGCCAGCAGTCGGGGGGGGGCTAGCTATGGCTACACCTTC; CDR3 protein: CASSRGGASYGYTF
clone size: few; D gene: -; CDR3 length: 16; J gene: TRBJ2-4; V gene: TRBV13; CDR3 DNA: TGTGCCAGCAGCCTAATCTCAAGGGGAGCCAAAAACATTCAGTACTTC; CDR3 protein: CASSLISRGAKNIQYF
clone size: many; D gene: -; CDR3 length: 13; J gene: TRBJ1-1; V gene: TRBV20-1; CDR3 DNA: TGCAGTGCTACCAAACAGGGGAACACTGAAGCTTTCTTT; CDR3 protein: CSATKQGNTEAFF
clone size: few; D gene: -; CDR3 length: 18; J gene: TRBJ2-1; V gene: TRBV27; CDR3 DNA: TGTGCCAACAGTTTATCGCCCCCCCTAAGCGGCCAATACAATGAGCAGTTCTTC; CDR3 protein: CANSLSPPLSGQYNEQFF
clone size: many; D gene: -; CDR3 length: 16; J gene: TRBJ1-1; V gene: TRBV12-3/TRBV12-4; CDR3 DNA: TGTGCCAGCAGTCCCTTTGGACAGTGGTTGAACACTGAAGCTTTCTTT; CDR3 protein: CASSPFGQWLNTEAFF
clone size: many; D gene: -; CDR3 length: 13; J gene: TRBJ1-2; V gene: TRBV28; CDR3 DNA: TGTGCCAGCAGGAGGGCAGTACTCTATGGCTACACCTTC; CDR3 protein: CASRRAVLYGYTF
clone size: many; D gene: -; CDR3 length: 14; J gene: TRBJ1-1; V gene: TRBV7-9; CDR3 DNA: TGTGCCAGCAGCTTAGACAGGGCGTACACTGAAGCTTTCTTT; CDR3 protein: CASSLDRAYTEAFF
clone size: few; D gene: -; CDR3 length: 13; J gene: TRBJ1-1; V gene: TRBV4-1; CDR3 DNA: TGCGCCAGCAGTGAAACGGCGAACACTGAAGCTTTCTTT; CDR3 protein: CASSETANTEAFF
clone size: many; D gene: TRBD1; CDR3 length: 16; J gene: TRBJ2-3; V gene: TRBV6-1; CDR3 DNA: TGTGCCAGCAGTAAAGACAGGGGATCTTGGACAGATACGCAGTATTTT; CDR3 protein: CASSKDRGSWTDTQYF
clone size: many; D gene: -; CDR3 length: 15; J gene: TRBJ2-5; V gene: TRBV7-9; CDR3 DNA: TGTGCCAGCAGCGACCTCTTGGTCTTCCAAGAGACCCAGTACTTC; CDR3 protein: CASSDLLVFQETQYF
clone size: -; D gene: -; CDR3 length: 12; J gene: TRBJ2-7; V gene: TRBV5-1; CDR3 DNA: TGCGCCAGCAGCGCCTCAGACTACGAGCAGTACTTC; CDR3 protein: CASSASDYEQYF
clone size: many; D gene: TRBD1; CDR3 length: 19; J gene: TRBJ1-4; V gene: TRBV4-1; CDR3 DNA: TGCGCCAGCAGCCAAGGCTCATCAGTTTTGTTAGGGGGCGCGGAAAAACTGTTTTTT; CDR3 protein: CASSQGSSVLLGGAEKLFF
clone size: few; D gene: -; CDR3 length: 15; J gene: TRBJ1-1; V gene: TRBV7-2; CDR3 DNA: TGTGCCAGCAGCCAGCCCCCGGGGGAAATCACTGAAGCTTTCTTT; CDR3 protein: CASSQPPGEITEAFF
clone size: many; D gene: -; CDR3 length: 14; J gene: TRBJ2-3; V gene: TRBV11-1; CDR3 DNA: TGTGCCAGCAGCCCTGTCTTAGCCGGGGATACGCAGTATTTT; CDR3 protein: CASSPVLAGDTQYF
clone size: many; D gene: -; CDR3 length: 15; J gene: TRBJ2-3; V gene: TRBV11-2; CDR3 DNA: TGTGCCAGCAGCCGGGGGGCGGGGAACACAGATACGCAGTATTTT; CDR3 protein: CASSRGAGNTDTQYF
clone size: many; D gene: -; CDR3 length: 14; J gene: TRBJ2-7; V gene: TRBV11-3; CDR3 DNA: TGTGCCAGCAGCTTACTCGCACGCCCCTACGAGCAGTACTTC; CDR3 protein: CASSLLARPYEQYF
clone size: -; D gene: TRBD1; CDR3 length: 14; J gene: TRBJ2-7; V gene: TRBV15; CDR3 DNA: TGTGCCACCAGCGGAACAGGGGTGGAGTACGAGCAGTACTTC; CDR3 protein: CATSGTGVEYEQYF
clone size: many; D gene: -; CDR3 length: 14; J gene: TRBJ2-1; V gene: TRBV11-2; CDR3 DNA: TGTGCCAGCAGCTTAGATCCAGAGTACAATGAGCAGTTCTTC; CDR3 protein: CASSLDPEYNEQFF
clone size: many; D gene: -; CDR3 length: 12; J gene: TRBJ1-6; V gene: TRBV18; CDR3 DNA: TGTGCCAGCTCACTCAATAATTCACCCCTCCACTTT; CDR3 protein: CASSLNNSPLHF
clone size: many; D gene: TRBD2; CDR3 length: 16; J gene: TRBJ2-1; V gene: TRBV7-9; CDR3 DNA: TGTGCCAGCAGCTTAGGACTAGCGGGCCCCCCCTATGAGCAGTTCTTC; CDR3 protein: CASSLGLAGPPYEQFF
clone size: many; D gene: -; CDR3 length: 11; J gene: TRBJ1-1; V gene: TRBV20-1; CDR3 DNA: TGCAGTGCCGCGGTGAACACTGAAGCTTTCTTT; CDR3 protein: CSAAVNTEAFF
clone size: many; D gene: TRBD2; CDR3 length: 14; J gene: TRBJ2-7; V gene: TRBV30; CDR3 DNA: TGTGCCTGGAGTATGTGGGAGGGCCCCTACGAGCAGTACTTC; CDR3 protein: CAWSMWEGPYEQYF
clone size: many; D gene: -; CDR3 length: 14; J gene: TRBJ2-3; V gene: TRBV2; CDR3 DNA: TGTGCCAGTGACAAGGGACTCCTCACAGATACGCAGTATTTT; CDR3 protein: CASDKGLLTDTQYF
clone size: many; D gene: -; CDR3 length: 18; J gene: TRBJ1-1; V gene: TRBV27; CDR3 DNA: TGTGCCAGCCGTCCGACCACCTGGACAGCACCGATGAACACTGAAGCTTTCTTT; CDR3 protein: CASRPTTWTAPMNTEAFF
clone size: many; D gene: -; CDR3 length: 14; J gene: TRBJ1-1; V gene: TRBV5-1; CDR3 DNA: TGCGCCAGCAGCCCCCAGGGGCAAGACACTGAAGCTTTCTTT; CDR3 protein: CASSPQGQDTEAFF
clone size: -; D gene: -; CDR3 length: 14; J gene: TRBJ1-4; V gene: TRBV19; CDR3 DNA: TGTGCCAGTAGTATCAAACAGGATAATGAAAAACTGTTTTTT; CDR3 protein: CASSIKQDNEKLFF
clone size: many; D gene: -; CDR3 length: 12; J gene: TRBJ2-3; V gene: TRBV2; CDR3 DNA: TGTGCCAGGGGGGGTAGCACAGATACGCAGTATTTT; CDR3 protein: CARGGSTDTQYF
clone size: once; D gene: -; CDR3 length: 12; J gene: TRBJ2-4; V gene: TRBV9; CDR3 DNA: TGTGCCAGCAGGGGACATCAAAACATTCAGTACTTC; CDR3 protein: CASRGHQNIQYF
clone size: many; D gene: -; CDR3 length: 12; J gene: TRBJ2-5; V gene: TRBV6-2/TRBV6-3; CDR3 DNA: TGTGCCAGCGTGGTCCCGCCGGAGACCCAGTACTTC; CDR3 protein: CASVVPPETQYF
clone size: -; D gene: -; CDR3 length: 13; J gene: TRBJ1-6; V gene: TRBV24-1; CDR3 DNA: TGTGCCACCAGTGACCAACACAATTCACCCCTCCACTTT; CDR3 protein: CATSDQHNSPLHF
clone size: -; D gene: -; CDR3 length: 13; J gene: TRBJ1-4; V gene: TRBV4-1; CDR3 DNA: TGCGCCAGCAGCCTTAGGGCCTTTGAAAAACTGTTTTTT; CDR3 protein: CASSLRAFEKLFF
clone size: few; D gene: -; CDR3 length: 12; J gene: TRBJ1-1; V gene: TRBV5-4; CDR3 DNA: TGTGCCAGCAGCTTGCCTGGACTGCCAGCTTTCTTT; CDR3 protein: CASSLPGLPAFF
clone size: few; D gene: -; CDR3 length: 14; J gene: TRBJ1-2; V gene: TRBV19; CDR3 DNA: TGTGCCAGTAGTTCACGAGGGCGAGACGGTGGCTACACCTTC; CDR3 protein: CASSSRGRDGGYTF
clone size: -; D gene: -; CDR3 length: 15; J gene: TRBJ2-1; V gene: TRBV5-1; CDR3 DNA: TGCGCCAGCAGCTTGGACCTCGGGCGTTACAATGAGCAGTTCTTC; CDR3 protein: CASSLDLGRYNEQFF
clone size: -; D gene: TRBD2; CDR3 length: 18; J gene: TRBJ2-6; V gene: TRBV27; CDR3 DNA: TGTGCCAGCAGTCCCATAGCGGGAGCCCACTCTGGGGCCAACGTCCTGACTTTC; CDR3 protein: CASSPIAGAHSGANVLTF
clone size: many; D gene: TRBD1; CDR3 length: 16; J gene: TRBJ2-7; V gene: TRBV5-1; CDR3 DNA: TGCGCCAGCAGCGCTACAGGGGAAGGGGCGCGCTACGAGCAGTACTTC; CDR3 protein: CASSATGEGARYEQYF
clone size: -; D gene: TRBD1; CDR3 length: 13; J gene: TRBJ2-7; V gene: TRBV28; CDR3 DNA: TGTGCCAGCACCTATGGACAGGGTGGTGAGCAGTACTTC; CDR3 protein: CASTYGQGGEQYF
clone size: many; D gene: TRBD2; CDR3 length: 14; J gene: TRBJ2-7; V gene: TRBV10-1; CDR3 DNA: TGCGCCAGCACGAGCGGGATCGTTCCCTACGAGCAGTACTTC; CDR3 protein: CASTSGIVPYEQYF
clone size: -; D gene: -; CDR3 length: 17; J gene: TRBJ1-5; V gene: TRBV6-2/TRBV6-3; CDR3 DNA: TGTGCCAGCAGTTACTCGATCGGGATTTATAGCAATCAGCCCCAGCATTTT; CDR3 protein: CASSYSIGIYSNQPQHF
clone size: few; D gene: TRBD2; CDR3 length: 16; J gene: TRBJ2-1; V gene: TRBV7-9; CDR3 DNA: TGTGCCGGCAGCCTTGTAGCGGGTAGCTCCTACAATGAGCAGTTCTTC; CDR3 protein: CAGSLVAGSSYNEQFF
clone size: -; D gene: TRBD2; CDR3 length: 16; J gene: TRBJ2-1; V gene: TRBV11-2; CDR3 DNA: TGTGCCAGCAGCTTAGATGGACTAGCGGGGTTCAATGAGCAGTTCTTC; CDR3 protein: CASSLDGLAGFNEQFF
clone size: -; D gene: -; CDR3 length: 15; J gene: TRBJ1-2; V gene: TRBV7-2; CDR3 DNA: TGTGCCAGCAGCTATCGCCTGACTGCTCGCTATGGCTACACCTTC; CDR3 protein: CASSYRLTARYGYTF
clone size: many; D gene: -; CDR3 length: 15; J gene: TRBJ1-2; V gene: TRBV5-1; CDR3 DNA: TGCGCCAGCAGCTTGGTTACAGACCATCTCGATGGCTACACCTTC; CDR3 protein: CASSLVTDHLDGYTF
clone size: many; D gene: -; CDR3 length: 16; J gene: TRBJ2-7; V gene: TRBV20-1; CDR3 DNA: TGCAGTGCTAGAGTCGACCGAAGGGGAGCTGACTACGAGCAGTACTTC; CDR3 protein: CSARVDRRGADYEQYF
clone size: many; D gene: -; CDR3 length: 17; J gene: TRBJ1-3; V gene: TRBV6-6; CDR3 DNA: TGTGCCAGCAGTTACGGCCTAACAACGGGGCCAGGAAACACCATATATTTT; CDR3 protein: CASSYGLTTGPGNTIYF